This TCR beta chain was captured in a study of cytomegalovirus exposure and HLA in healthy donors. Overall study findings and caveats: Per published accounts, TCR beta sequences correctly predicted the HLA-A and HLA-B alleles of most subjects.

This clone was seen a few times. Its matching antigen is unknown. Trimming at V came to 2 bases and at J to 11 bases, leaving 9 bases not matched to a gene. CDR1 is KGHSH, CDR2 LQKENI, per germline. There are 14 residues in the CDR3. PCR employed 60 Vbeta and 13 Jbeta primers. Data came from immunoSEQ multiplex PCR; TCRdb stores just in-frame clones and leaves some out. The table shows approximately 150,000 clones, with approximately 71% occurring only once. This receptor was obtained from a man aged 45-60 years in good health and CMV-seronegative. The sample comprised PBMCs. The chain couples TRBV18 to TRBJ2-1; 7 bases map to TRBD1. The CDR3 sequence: CASSPSLGGAKQFF. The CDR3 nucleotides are TGTGCCAGCTCACCAAGTTTAGGGGGCGCGAAGCAGTTCTTC.